These T cell receptor beta chains were read from a single sample in a study of T cells after posttransplantation cyclophosphamide. Sequenced by immunoSEQ multiplex PCR; TCRdb stores in-frame clones only, minus some. This sample has 9,000 to 10,000 clones; around 87% occur once, and the top ten carry over 20%. Sequencing was performed on PBMCs, taken after an allogeneic stem cell transplant with a calcineurin inhibitor and methotrexate. The origin of the receptors is a male patient in his 30s who received an allogeneic stem cell transplant from an unrelated donor, was CMV-positive, and had no GVHD. Some T cells here may be from the graft donor. Each CDR3 is given with its conserved first and last residue. D genes are given only for firm matches. Only some rows state a clone size, as once, few, many or a class for expanded clones.

v_call	cdr3_length	j_call	clone_size	d_call	cdr3_nt	cdr3_aa
TRBV6-6	14	TRBJ2-3	.	.	TGTGCCAGCAGTATTGGGGAGAGCGCAGATACGCAGTATTTT	CASSIGESADTQYF
TRBV7-2	14	TRBJ1-5	once	.	TGTGCCAGCAGCTTAGTGAGGGAGGGACAGCCCCAGCATTTT	CASSLVREGQPQHF
TRBV7-2	12	TRBJ2-1	.	.	TGTGCCAGCAGCTTGATGAGGATTGAGCAGTTCTTC	CASSLMRIEQFF
TRBV27	13	TRBJ1-5	once	.	TGTGCCAGCAGTTCCCAGGTAAATCAGCCCCAGCATTTT	CASSSQVNQPQHF
TRBV2	15	TRBJ2-5	once	TRBD2	TGTGCCAGCAGTGAGGCTCCTCCGGGGGGGCGGACCCAGTACTTC	CASSEAPPGGRTQYF
TRBV2	13	TRBJ1-4	.	.	TGTGCCAGCAGTGTTGAGGAGCTTGAAAAACTGTTTTTT	CASSVEELEKLFF
TRBV7-2	17	TRBJ2-1	.	TRBD1	TGTGCCAGCAGCTTAGTTCGGCAGGGACAGGGTAGGGATGAGCAGTTCTTC	CASSLVRQGQGRDEQFF
TRBV7-7	15	TRBJ2-7	medium-sized	TRBD1	TGTGCCAGCAGCTTCGGACAGGGTGACACCTACGAGCAGTACTTC	CASSFGQGDTYEQYF
TRBV7-3	16	TRBJ2-1	.	TRBD2	TGTGCCAGCAGCCTTCGACTAGCGGCCTCTTACAATGAGCAGTTCTTC	CASSLRLAASYNEQFF
TRBV18	17	TRBJ2-3	.	TRBD2	TGTGCCAGCTCACCAGGACTAGCGGGAGTAATCACAGATACGCAGTATTTT	CASSPGLAGVITDTQYF
TRBV7-2	15	TRBJ2-7	.	.	TGTGCCAGCAGCCGCTCGGGGGAAAGCTCCTACGAGCAGTACTTC	CASSRSGESSYEQYF
TRBV7-9	16	TRBJ2-2	.	.	TGTGCCAGCAGCCCCCTTGGGGGGAGTTCCTCCGGGGAGCTGTTTTTT	CASSPLGGSSSGELFF
TRBV5-8	19	TRBJ2-3	.	TRBD2	TGTGCCAGCAGCTTGTGGGTTGTTAGCGGGAGTGGAGGCACAGATACGCAGTATTTT	CASSLWVVSGSGGTDTQYF
TRBV7-2	17	TRBJ2-3	.	.	TGTGCCAGCAGCTTAGATTTGGGCATATCTAGCACAGATACGCAGTATTTT	CASSLDLGISSTDTQYF
TRBV10-3	18	TRBJ2-2	.	TRBD2	TGTGCCATCAGTGAGGGGGGGCTAGCGGGAATGAACACCGGGGAGCTGTTTTTT	CAISEGGLAGMNTGELFF
TRBV7-2	15	TRBJ2-5	.	TRBD2	TGTGCCAGCAGCTTACTATCGAGCGGGGGAGAGACCCAGTACTTC	CASSLLSSGGETQYF
TRBV7-2	12	TRBJ2-3	.	.	TGTGCCAGCAGCTTATTGGAGGATACGCAGTATTTT	CASSLLEDTQYF
TRBV7-6	14	TRBJ1-3	.	TRBD1	TGTGCCAGCAGCTTAGCGGTCAGGGGGAACACCATATATTTT	CASSLAVRGNTIYF
TRBV2	15	TRBJ2-1	.	TRBD2	TGTGCCAGCAGCTTACTAGCGGGAGCAATCGATGAGCAGTTCTTC	CASSLLAGAIDEQFF
TRBV4-3	17	TRBJ2-1	.	TRBD2	TGCGCCAGCAGCCACATTTTAGCGGGAGGGCAGAACAATGAGCAGTTCTTC	CASSHILAGGQNNEQFF
TRBV4-3	13	TRBJ2-1	.	.	TGCGCCAGCAGCCAAGAACAGGGTAGCGAGCAGTTCTTC	CASSQEQGSEQFF
TRBV11-3	16	TRBJ2-1	.	TRBD1	TGTGCCAGCAGCTCGACAGGGACAGTCATGTATTATGAGCAGTTCTTC	CASSSTGTVMYYEQFF
TRBV7-2	12	TRBJ1-3	.	.	TGTGCCAGCAGCTTAGACAGAAACACCATATATTTT	CASSLDRNTIYF
TRBV27	14	TRBJ2-6	once	.	TGTGCCAGCAGTGGACAGACTTTGGCCAACGTCCTGACTTTC	CASSGQTLANVLTF
TRBV5-1	14	TRBJ2-7	.	.	TGCGCCAGCAGCCCCACACCCCCCTCCTACGAGCAGTACTTC	CASSPTPPSYEQYF
TRBV7-2	17	TRBJ1-6	once	.	TGTGCCAGCAGCTTGTCCCACCGGACTTCCTATAATTCACCCCTCCACTTT	CASSLSHRTSYNSPLHF
TRBV4-1	15	TRBJ2-7	.	TRBD1	TGCGCCAGCAGCCAACCCGGGACAGGGGGCTACGAGCAGTACTTC	CASSQPGTGGYEQYF
TRBV5-1	14	TRBJ2-3	.	.	TGCGCCAGCGTGCTAGCCGGGGGCACAGATACGCAGTATTTT	CASVLAGGTDTQYF
TRBV6-6	14	TRBJ2-2	few	TRBD2	TGTGCCACTGGGACTAGCGGGACCACCGGGGAGCTGTTTTTT	CATGTSGTTGELFF
TRBV5-3	15	TRBJ2-1	.	TRBD2	TGTGCCAGAAGCAGACTAGCGGGGCTAAACAATGAGCAGTTCTTC	CARSRLAGLNNEQFF
TRBV7-2	16	TRBJ1-3	few	.	TGTGCCAGCAGCCTGCGATATCCTGCCTCTGGAAACACCATATATTTT	CASSLRYPASGNTIYF
TRBV7-9	11	TRBJ2-3	.	.	TGTGCCAGCACAGGGGTCGATACGCAGTATTTT	CASTGVDTQYF
TRBV27	14	TRBJ2-1	.	TRBD2	TGTGCCAGCTTGGGAGCGGGAGGCTACAATGAGCAGTTCTTC	CASLGAGGYNEQFF
TRBV4-3	16	TRBJ2-1	once	TRBD2	TGCGCCAGCAGCCAAGATGTCAGCGGGGGCTACAATGAGCAGTTCTTC	CASSQDVSGGYNEQFF
TRBV7-2	14	TRBJ1-1	.	TRBD1	TGTGCCAGCAGCTTTCCCGACAGGGACACTGAAGCTTTCTTT	CASSFPDRDTEAFF
TRBV7-6	16	TRBJ1-3	.	.	TGTGCCAGCAGCCCGGTGCCTACCCTCTCTGGAAACACCATATATTTT	CASSPVPTLSGNTIYF
TRBV9	15	TRBJ2-2	few	.	TGTGCCAGCAGCGTGGGTCAGGCGAACACCGGGGAGCTGTTTTTT	CASSVGQANTGELFF
TRBV27	19	TRBJ2-6	.	.	TGTGCCAGCAGTTTAAAACGGCTAGCGTCCAGCTCTGGGGCCAACGTCCTGACTTTC	CASSLKRLASSSGANVLTF
TRBV2	15	TRBJ2-3	.	TRBD1	TGTGCCAGCAGCCCCCGGACAGGGGGCACAGATACGCAGTATTTT	CASSPRTGGTDTQYF
TRBV2	13	TRBJ1-4	few	.	TGTGCCAGCAGTGACTGGGGGAGGAATGGACTGTTTTTT	CASSDWGRNGLFF
TRBV27	13	TRBJ1-6	.	.	TGTGCCAGCGGTTATGCAGATAATTCACCCCTCCACTTT	CASGYADNSPLHF
TRBV4-1	14	TRBJ2-2	.	TRBD2	TGCGCCAGCAGCCCGGGACTAAACACCGGGGAGCTGTTTTTT	CASSPGLNTGELFF
TRBV19	16	TRBJ1-5	few	.	TGTGCCAGTAGTATACCCCGGGGAGGGGAGGGTCAGCCCCAGCATTTT	CASSIPRGGEGQPQHF
TRBV7-2	14	TRBJ1-1	.	TRBD1	TGTGCCAGCAGCCCACGACAGGGGGACACTGAAGCTTTCTTT	CASSPRQGDTEAFF
TRBV9	19	TRBJ2-7	.	TRBD2	TGTGCCAGCAGCGCTCCATTGTGGACTAGCGGGAAAGGCCCAGACGAGCAGTACTTC	CASSAPLWTSGKGPDEQYF
TRBV11-3	18	TRBJ2-1	.	TRBD2	TGTGCCAGCAGCTTGAGAGCGGGAGGAGCCGGGCCCTACAATGAGCAGTTCTTC	CASSLRAGGAGPYNEQFF
TRBV10-3	14	TRBJ1-4	.	TRBD1	TGTGCCATCAGTGAGACAGGGGGGAGTGAAAAACTGTTTTTT	CAISETGGSEKLFF
TRBV2	11	TRBJ1-2	few	TRBD1	TGTGCCAGCACCCAGGGGGATGGCTACACCTTC	CASTQGDGYTF